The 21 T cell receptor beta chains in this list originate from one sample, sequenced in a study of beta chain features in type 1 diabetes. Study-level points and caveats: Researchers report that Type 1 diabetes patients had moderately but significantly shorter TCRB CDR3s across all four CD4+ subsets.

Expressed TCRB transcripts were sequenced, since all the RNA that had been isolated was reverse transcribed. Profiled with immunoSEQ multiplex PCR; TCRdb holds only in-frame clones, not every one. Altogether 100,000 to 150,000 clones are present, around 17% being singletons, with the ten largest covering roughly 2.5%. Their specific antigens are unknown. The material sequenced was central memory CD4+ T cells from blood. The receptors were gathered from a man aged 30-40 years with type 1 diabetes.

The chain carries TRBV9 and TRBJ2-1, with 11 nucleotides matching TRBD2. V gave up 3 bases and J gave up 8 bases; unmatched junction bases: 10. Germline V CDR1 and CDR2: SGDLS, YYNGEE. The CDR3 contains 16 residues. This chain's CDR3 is CASSADLAGGVDEQFF. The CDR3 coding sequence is TGTGCCAGCAGCGCCGACCTAGCGGGGGGTGTCGATGAGCAGTTCTTC.

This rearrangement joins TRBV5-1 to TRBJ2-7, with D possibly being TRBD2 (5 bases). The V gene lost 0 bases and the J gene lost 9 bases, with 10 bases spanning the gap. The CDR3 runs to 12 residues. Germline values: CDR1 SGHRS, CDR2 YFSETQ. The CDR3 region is CASSLETTVQYF. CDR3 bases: TGCGCCAGCAGCTTGGAGACTACTGTGCAGTACTTC.

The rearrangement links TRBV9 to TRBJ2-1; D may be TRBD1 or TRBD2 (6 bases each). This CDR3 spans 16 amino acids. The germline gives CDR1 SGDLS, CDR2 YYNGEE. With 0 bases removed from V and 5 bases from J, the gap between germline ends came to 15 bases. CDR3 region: CASSVGPGARNNEQFF. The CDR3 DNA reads TGTGCCAGCAGCGTAGGGCCGGGGGCGCGTAACAATGAGCAGTTCTTC.

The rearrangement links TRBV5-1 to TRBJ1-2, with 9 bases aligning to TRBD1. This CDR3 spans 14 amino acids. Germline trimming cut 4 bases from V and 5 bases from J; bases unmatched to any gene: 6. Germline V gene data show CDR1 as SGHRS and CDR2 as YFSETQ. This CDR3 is CASSTSTGGYGYTF. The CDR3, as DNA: TGCGCCAGCAGCACCTCGACAGGGGGTTATGGCTACACCTTC.

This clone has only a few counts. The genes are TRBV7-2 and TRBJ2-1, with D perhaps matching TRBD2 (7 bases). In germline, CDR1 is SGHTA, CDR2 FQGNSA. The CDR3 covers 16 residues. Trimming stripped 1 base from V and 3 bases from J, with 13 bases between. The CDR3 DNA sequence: TGTGCCAGCAGCTTAGTGGGCGGGGGCTTCTACAATGAGCAGTTCTTC. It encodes CASSLVGGGFYNEQFF.

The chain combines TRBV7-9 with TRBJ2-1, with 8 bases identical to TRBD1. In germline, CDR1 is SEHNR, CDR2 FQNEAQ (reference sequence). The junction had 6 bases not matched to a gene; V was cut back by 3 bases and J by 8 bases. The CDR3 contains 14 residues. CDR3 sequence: CASSFTTGDYEQFF. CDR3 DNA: TGTGCCAGCAGCTTTACGACAGGGGATTATGAGCAGTTCTTC. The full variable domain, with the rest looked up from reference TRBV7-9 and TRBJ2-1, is DTGVSQNPRHKITKRGQNVTFRCDPISEHNRLYWYRQTLGQGPEFLTYFQNEAQLEKSRLLSDRFSAERPKGSFSTLEIQRTEQGDSAMYLCASSFTTGDYEQFFGPGTRLTVL.

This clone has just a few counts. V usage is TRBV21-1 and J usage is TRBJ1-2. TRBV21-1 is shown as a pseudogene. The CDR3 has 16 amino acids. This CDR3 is CASSKEVGLNNYGYTF. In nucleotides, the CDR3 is TGTGCCAGCAGCAAAGAGGTTGGCTTAAATAACTATGGCTACACCTTC.

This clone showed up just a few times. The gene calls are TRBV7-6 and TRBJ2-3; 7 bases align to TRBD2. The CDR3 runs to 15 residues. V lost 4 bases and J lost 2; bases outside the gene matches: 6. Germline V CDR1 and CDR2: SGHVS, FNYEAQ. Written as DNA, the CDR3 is TGTGCCAGCAGCTCCCGAGCGGGGCCCACAGATACGCAGTATTTT. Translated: CASSSRAGPTDTQYF.

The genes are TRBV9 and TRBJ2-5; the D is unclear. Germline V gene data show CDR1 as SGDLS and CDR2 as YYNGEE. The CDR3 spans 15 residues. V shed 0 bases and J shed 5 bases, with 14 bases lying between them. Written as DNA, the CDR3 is TGTGCCAGCAGCGTAGGGCCAGAGAGAGGCGAGACCCAGTACTTC. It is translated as CASSVGPERGETQYF.

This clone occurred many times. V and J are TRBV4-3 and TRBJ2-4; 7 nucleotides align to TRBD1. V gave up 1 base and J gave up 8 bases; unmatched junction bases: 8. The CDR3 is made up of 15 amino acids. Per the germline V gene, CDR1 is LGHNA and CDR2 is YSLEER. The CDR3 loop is CASSQGPGDRDIQYF. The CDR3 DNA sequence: TGCGCCAGCAGCCAAGGACCAGGAGACAGGGACATTCAGTACTTC.

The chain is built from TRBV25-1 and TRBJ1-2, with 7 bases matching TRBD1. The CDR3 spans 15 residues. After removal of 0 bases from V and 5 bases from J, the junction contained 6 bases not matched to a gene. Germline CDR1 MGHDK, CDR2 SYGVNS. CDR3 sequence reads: CASSEYGRQGYGYTF. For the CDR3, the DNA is TGTGCCAGCAGTGAATACGGAAGACAGGGTTATGGCTACACCTTC.

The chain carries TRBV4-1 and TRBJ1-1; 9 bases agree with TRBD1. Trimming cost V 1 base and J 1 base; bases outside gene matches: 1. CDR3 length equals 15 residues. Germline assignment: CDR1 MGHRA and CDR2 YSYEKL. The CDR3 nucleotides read TGCGCCAGCAGCCAAGGGACAGGGGAGAACACTGAAGCTTTCTTT. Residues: CASSQGTGENTEAFF.

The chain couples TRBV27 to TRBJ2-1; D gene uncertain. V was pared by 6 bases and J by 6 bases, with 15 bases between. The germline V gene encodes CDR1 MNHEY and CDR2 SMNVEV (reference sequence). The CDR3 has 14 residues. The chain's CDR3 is CASSHPMRRNEQFF. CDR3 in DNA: TGTGCCAGCAGCCATCCGATGAGACGCAATGAGCAGTTCTTC.

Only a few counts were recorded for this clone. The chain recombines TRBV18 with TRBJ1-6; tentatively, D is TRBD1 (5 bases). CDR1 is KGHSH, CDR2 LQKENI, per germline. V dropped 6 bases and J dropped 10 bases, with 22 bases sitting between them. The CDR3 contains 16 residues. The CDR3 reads CASSTKQGATGSPLHF. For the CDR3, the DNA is TGTGCCAGCTCCACCAAGCAGGGTGCCACGGGGTCACCCCTCCACTTT.

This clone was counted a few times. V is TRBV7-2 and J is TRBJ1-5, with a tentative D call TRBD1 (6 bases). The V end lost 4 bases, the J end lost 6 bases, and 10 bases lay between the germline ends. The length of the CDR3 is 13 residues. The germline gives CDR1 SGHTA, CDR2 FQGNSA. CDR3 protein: CASSSPGAQPQHF. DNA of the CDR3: TGTGCCAGCAGCTCCCCAGGGGCTCAGCCCCAGCATTTT.

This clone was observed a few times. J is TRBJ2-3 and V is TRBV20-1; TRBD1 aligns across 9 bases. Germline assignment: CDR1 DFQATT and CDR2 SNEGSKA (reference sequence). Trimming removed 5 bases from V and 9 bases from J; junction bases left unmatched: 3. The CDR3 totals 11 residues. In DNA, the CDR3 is TGCAGTGCTTCGACAGGGGGGACGCAGTATTTT. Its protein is CSASTGGTQYF.

The CDR3 spells CASSLSSSYEQYF. CDR3 sequence (DNA): TGTGCCAGCAGCTTGTCAAGCTCCTACGAGCAGTACTTC. The genes are TRBV9 and TRBJ2-7; no clear D gene. Per the germline V gene, CDR1 is SGDLS and CDR2 is YYNGEE. The CDR3 loop spans 13 amino acids. Deletions cut 4 bases from V and 0 bases from J, with 8 bases between.

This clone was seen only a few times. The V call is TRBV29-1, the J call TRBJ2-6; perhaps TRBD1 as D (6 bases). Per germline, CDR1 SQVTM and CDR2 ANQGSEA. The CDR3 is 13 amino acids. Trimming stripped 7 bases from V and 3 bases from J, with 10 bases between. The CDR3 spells CSAEGDGANVLTF. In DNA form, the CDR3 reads TGCAGCGCCGAGGGGGATGGGGCCAACGTCCTGACTTTC.

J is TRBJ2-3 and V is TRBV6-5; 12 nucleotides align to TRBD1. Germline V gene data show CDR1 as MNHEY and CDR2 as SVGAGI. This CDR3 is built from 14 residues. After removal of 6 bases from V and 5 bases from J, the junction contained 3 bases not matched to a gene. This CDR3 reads CASRGQGAKDTQYF. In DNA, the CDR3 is TGTGCCAGCAGGGGACAGGGGGCGAAAGATACGCAGTATTTT.

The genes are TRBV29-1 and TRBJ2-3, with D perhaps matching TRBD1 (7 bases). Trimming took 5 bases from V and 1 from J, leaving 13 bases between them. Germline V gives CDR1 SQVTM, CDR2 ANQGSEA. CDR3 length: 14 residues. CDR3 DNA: TGCAGCGTTCAGGGGGGACGGGGCACAGATACGCAGTATTTT. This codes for CSVQGGRGTDTQYF.

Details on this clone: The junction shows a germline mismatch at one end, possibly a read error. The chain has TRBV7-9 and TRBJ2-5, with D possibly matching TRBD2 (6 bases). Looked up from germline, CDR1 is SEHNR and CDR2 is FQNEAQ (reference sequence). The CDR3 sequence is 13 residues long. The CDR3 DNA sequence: TGTGCCAGCAGCTTAGCGGCGGGCATATCGGGGGACTTC. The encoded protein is CASSLAAGISGDF.